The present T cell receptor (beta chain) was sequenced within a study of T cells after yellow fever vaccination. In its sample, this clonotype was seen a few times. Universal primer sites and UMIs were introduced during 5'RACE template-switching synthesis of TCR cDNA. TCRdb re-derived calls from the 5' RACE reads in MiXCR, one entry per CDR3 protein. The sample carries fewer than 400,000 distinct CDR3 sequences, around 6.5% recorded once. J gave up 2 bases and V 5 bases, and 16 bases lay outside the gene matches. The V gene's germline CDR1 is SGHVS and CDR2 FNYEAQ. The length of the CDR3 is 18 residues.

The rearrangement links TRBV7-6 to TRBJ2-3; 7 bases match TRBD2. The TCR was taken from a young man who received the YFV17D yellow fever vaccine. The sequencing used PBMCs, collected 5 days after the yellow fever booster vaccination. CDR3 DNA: TGTGCCAGCAGCCCTACCTGGGGTGCGGGAGCCCCCACAGATACGCAGTATTTT. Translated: CASSPTWGAGAPTDTQYF.